These T cell receptor beta chains were read from a single sample in a study of T cell responses to AZD1222 COVID-19 vaccine. The repertoire was sequenced with immunoSEQ multiplex PCR; TCRdb's copy has only in-frame clones and lacks some. Of 70,000 to 90,000 clones in the sample, 75% to 90% were seen once. The sample consisted of peripheral blood, taken on day 0 of AZD1222 vaccination. The source is an adult in good health. Each CDR3 is given with its conserved first and last residue. Each record gives: V gene, CDR3 length, J gene, D gene, clone size, CDR3 protein, CDR3 DNA. The D gene is left open where the match is weak. Size is stated for part of the rows, as once, few or many counts, or as a class when the clone is expanded.

TRBV27	14	TRBJ2-1	.	few	CASRSVAEGDEQFF	TGTGCCAGCAGGTCTGTGGCGGAGGGGGATGAGCAGTTCTTC
TRBV3-1/TRBV3-2	14	TRBJ1-2	.	.	CASSQRAFNYGYTF	TGTGCCAGCAGCCAACGGGCCTTTAACTATGGCTACACCTTC
TRBV4-3	15	TRBJ1-1	.	.	CASSQDYAGYTEAFF	TGCGCCAGCAGCCAGGACTACGCAGGCTACACTGAAGCTTTCTTT
TRBV18	15	TRBJ1-3	TRBD1	.	CASSQGTGSRNTIYF	TGTGCCAGCTCACAGGGGACAGGCTCACGAAACACCATATATTTT
TRBV19	13	TRBJ1-2	.	.	CASSARGNYGYTF	TGTGCCAGTAGTGCGCGGGGGAACTATGGCTACACCTTC
TRBV7-8	13	TRBJ1-1	.	.	CASSSSMNTEAFF	TGTGCCAGCAGCTCATCCATGAACACTGAAGCTTTCTTT
TRBV27	16	TRBJ2-7	TRBD2	.	CASSFYASGRTYEQYF	TGTGCCAGCAGTTTTTATGCTAGCGGGAGAACGTACGAGCAGTACTTC
TRBV9	21	TRBJ2-3	TRBD2	.	CASSPYSGGAGGPWRTDTQYF	TGTGCCAGCAGCCCGTATTCAGGTGGAGCGGGAGGGCCTTGGCGCACAGATACGCAGTATTTT
TRBV3-1/TRBV3-2	17	TRBJ2-1	TRBD2	.	CASSQGGAGSSYNEQFF	TGTGCCAGCAGCCAAGGGGGAGCGGGGAGCTCCTACAATGAGCAGTTCTTC
TRBV7-2	14	TRBJ2-1	.	.	CASSLKPRLAEQFF	TGTGCCAGCAGCTTAAAACCAAGGTTGGCGGAGCAGTTCTTC
TRBV6-5	13	TRBJ1-2	.	.	CASRPSAGTDYTF	TGTGCCAGCCGACCTTCCGCAGGGACGGACTACACCTTC